The source of this T cell receptor (beta chain) is a study of blood T cells in healthy people across ages (dated by TCRdb to 2013 to 2016). About the study as a whole: Template switching captured roughly one uniquely barcoded TCR beta cDNA molecule per two T cells in model experiments. To track age-related changes in TCR beta repertoire diversity, the study relied on deep sequencing normalized with unique cDNA molecular identifiers. The donors were split into four age groups: young (average about 16 years), middle-aged (39), aged (roughly 68) and long-lived (under 85). To avoid experimental bias, donors of different ages were distributed randomly across sequencing lanes. Two additional independent replicas of 1 million unique cDNA reads from the same blood draw were analyzed for two donors (one aged 18 to 29 and one aged 80 or older).

Libraries were constructed by 5' RACE. Sequencing was performed on an Illumina HiSeq 2500. A second PCR of about 7 to 12 cycles was run with a J-beta primer mix and a sample-barcoded 5' primer. A unique molecular identifier was introduced onto each TCR beta cDNA molecule by a template-switch 5' adaptor carrying 12 random nucleotides. Each sample yielded at least 2.5 million CDR3-containing paired-end reads. All of the RNA was converted into first-strand cDNA using the Mint cDNA synthesis kit, with a TRBC-specific oligonucleotide serving as the primer. All cDNA was treated with uracil-DNA glycosylase and then went through a first 18-cycle PCR with the universal primers M1SS and BC2_uni_R. Turning to the authors' computational methods: For normalization, 1 million high-quality reads were randomly selected from each sample, with every read carrying a distinct molecular identifier. Instead of being binned into consensus sequences, reads with shared molecular identifiers were discarded. MiTCR, with a Q25 quality threshold and the strictest error-elimination algorithm, was used for CDR3 identification, clonotype clustering and error correction. A nonparametric unseen species model with Euler transformation was used to estimate lower-bound total TCR beta diversity. The public reads were reprocessed in TCRdb via fastp at Q25 and MiXCR, keeping in-frame beta chains. Rows with one shared CDR3 protein collapse into an entry with the most common genes and DNA. The V and J calls reflect TCRdb's pipeline rather than the authors' work. Within this sample are fewer than 800,000 distinct CDR3 sequences, with approximately 29% of them counted one time only. Roughly 15% of the sample is held by the ten biggest clonotypes.

General findings and caveats noted by the study authors: Estimates of total diversity based on one million sequenced T cells were considered lower bounds and underestimates. Because the CMV infection status of the donors was unknown, age-related changes in expanded clonotypes may potentially have been confounded. Because profiling used bulk unsorted PBMCs, naive and antigen-experienced compartments could not be compared conclusively. The percentage of naive T cells measured by flow cytometry correlated strongly with observed TCR beta diversity. The long-lived group showed more naive CD4+ T cells, fewer expanded clones and increased TCR diversity than the aged group, suggesting age selection. As age increased, observed TCR beta diversity per million T cells dropped in a roughly linear way, and a significant reduction was already evident by age roughly 36.

Systemically healthy Caucasian individuals from Russia, around 39 in total and aged roughly 6 to 100 years, were included as donors. Each donor gave 9.5 to 10 milliliters of peripheral blood, drawn into EDTA-treated Vacutainer tubes. PBMCs were isolated by Ficoll-Paque density-gradient centrifugation, with at least 6 million obtained per sample. Trizol reagent was used to extract total RNA from PBMCs, with at least 6 micrograms per sample. For every donor, an aliquot of PBMCs went through flow cytometry to measure the percentages of naive CD45RAhigh/CD27high T cells. V ends up 0 bases short and J 2 bases short, with an unmatched junction base count of 6. According to the germline V gene, CDR1 reads SGHTA and CDR2 reads FQGNSA. The CDR3 runs 19 amino acids, cysteine and phenylalanine included. Of the read, only the CDR3 DNA is kept; its 57 bases are in frame from base 1. This clonotype was observed at least ten times. This receptor's antigen is unknown. Qualities for individual bases were not recorded, and no much larger clone is one base off.

The sequenced sample consisted of blood. The chain employs TRBV7-2 and TRBJ2-3; TRBD2 agrees with 15 junctional bases. The clonotype comes from a woman of 80 years or more in good health. Donor details come from another sample of the same person, matched by shared clones. The CDR3 reads CASSLAGLAGGSDTDTQYF. The nucleotide sequence reads as follows: TGTGCCAGCAGCTTAGCCGGACTAGCGGGGGGGAGTGACACAGATACGCAGTATTTT. When the CDR3 is completed using the reference TRBV7-2 and TRBJ2-3 genes on either side, the full variable domain is GAGVSQSPSNKVTEKGKDVELRCDPISGHTALYWYRQSLGQGLEFLIYFQGNSAPDKSGLPSDRFSAERTGGSVSTLTIQRTQQEDSAVYLCASSLAGLAGGSDTDTQYFGPGTRLTVL.